This T cell receptor (beta chain) was retrieved from a study of blood T cell repertoires in COVID-19. Across the study: Researchers got acute and convalescent COVID-19 samples from the United States, Italy and Spain.

Membership in each cohort depended on participant-reported clinical history. V was pared by 1 base and J by 5 bases, with 15 bases between. Germline lookup yields CDR1 LGHDT and CDR2 YNNKEL (reference sequence). The length of the CDR3 is 15 residues. In the original processing: Amplifying reference gene primers gave estimates of nucleated cell counts. Data came from immunoSEQ multiplex PCR; TCRdb stores just in-frame clones and leaves some out. V, J and clone size were drawn from that table, and D and trimming were deduced from the DNA. The sample lists approximately 400,000 clones; roughly 92% were seen once.

J is TRBJ2-7 and V is TRBV3-1 (or the pseudogene TRBV3-2), with D tentatively TRBD1 (5 bases). Sequenced input: PBMCs or T cells enriched from blood (not recorded which). The source of this sequence is a woman in her thirties or forties who had been exposed to COVID-19. The CDR3 DNA reads TGTGCCAGCAGCCAAGCAGGGAACCCCTCGAACGAGCAGTACTTC. Amino acid sequence: CASSQAGNPSNEQYF.